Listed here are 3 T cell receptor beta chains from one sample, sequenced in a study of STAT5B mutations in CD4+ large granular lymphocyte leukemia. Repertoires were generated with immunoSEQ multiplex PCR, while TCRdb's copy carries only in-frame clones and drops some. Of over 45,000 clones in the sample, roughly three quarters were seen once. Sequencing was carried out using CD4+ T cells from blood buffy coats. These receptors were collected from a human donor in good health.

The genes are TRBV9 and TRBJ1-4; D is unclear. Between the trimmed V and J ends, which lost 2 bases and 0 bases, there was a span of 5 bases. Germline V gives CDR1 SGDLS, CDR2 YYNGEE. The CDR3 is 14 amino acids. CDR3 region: CASSVDATNEKLFF. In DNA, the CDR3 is TGTGCCAGCAGCGTGGATGCAACTAATGAAAAACTGTTTTTT.

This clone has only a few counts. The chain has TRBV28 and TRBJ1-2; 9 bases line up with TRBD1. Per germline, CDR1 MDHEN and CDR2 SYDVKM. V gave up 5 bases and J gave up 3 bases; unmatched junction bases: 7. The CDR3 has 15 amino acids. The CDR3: CASSTRQGGDYGYTF. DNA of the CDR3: TGTGCCAGCAGTACGAGACAGGGGGGGGACTATGGCTACACCTTC.

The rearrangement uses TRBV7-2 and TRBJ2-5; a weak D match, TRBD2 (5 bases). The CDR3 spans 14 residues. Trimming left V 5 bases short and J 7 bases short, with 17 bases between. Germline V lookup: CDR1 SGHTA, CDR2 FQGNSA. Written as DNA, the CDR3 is TGTGCCAGCAGCCTCGAGATCGCGGCGGGGACCCAGTACTTC. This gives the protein CASSLEIAAGTQYF.